The next 25 T cell receptor beta chains were all read from a single sample in a study of persistence of HIV-infected CD4 T cells. This nonspecific control used anti-CD3/anti-CD28 bead stimulation of CD4+ T cells. Responding CD4+ T cells were sorted by upregulation of both CD40 ligand and CD69. The libraries were made with immunoSEQ version 4 in survey mode. Using immunoSEQ multiplex PCR, the repertoire was profiled, and TCRdb retains in-frame clones only, with some absent. The table has about 46,000 clones, 85% to 90% seen once; the top ten hold around 3.2%. These receptors' targets are unknown. The sequencing here drew on CD4+ T cells sorted from PBMCs after 18-hour stimulation, taken from a patient who received antiretroviral therapy. All receptors derive from an adult woman with HIV who was CMV-seropositive.

The chain has TRBV6-6 and TRBJ1-6; D may be TRBD1 (6 bases). The CDR3 consists of 16 residues. V shed 6 bases and J shed 10 bases, with 22 bases lying between them. The germline gives CDR1 MNHNY, CDR2 SVGAGI (reference sequence). The CDR3 nucleotides read TGTGCCAGCAGCGTCGTGGGGGGGGCAGGCAGATCACCCCTCCACTTT. Protein: CASSVVGGAGRSPLHF.

The chain has TRBV5-1 and TRBJ2-6; the match to TRBD1 covers 10 bases. The length of the CDR3 is 20 residues. CDR1 and CDR2 (germline): SGHRS, YFSETQ. After removal of 4 bases from V and 2 bases from J, the junction contained 15 bases not matched to a gene. Here the CDR3 reads CASSRKTSGQGMAGANVLTF. The CDR3, as DNA: TGCGCCAGCAGCCGGAAAACCTCGGGACAGGGGATGGCTGGGGCCAACGTCCTGACTTTC. Together with reference TRBV5-1 and TRBJ2-6, the CDR3 gives the full variable domain: KAGVTQTPRYLIKTRGQQVTLSCSPISGHRSVSWYQQTPGQGLQFLFEYFSETQRNKGNFPGRFSGRQFSNSRSEMNVSTLELGDSALYLCASSRKTSGQGMAGANVLTFGAGSRLTVL.

There are a few counts of this clone. The gene calls are TRBV5-5 and TRBJ1-5; D is perhaps TRBD1 (5 bases). V was shortened by 2 bases and J by 2 bases, with 8 bases between the two germline ends. CDR3 length: 14 amino acids. The germline CDR1 and CDR2 sequences are SGHKS and YYEKEE (reference sequence). CDR3 amino acids: CASSFSRGNQPQHF. CDR3 DNA sequence: TGTGCCAGCAGCTTCAGCAGGGGCAATCAGCCCCAGCATTTT.

The J gene is TRBJ2-1, the V gene TRBV24-1; perhaps TRBD2 as D (7 bases). The length of the CDR3 is 15 residues. Germline CDR1 reads KGHDR; CDR2 reads SFDVKD. V lost 4 bases, J lost 6 bases, and 15 bases lay in between. As DNA, the CDR3 is TGTGCCACCAGTGAGGGGGGGGCCGGGCCCAATGAGCAGTTCTTC. Residues: CATSEGGAGPNEQFF.

The chain links TRBV12-5 to TRBJ1-1; 7 bases line up with TRBD1. The junction had 8 bases not matched to a gene; V was cut back by 3 bases and J by 10 bases. Per germline, CDR1 LGHNT and CDR2 FRNRAP. The CDR3 sequence is 13 residues long. Here the CDR3 DNA reads TGTGCTAGTGGTTTAGGACAGGCGGCCGGAGCTTTCTTT. Its translation: CASGLGQAAGAFF.

This chain connects TRBV7-2 to TRBJ2-1, with 9 bases lining up with TRBD1. The CDR3 is made up of 17 amino acids. From germline, CDR1 is SGHTA and CDR2 FQGNSA. The junction had 6 bases not matched to a gene; V was cut back by 0 bases and J by 3 bases. The CDR3 DNA is TGTGCCAGCAGCTTAGCGGGGACAGGGACGTACTACAATGAGCAGTTCTTC. This codes for CASSLAGTGTYYNEQFF.

The rearrangement links TRBV3-1 (or the pseudogene TRBV3-2) to TRBJ2-4; 8 bases are shared with TRBD2. Germline values: CDR1 LGHDT, CDR2 YNNKEL (reference sequence). The ends lost 5 bases at V and 8 bases at J; junction bases unmatched: 14. This CDR3 has 16 residues. This CDR3 reads CASSSTRGLGGDIQYF. The CDR3 region has the DNA TGTGCCAGCAGCTCTACCCGGGGACTAGGAGGGGACATTCAGTACTTC.

CDR3 DNA: TGTGCCAGCACGAAGGACCGGGAGACCCAGTACTTC. It is translated as CASTKDRETQYF. The rearrangement joins TRBV11-1 to TRBJ2-5; D not certain. CDR1 and CDR2 from the germline V gene are SGHAT and FQDESV (reference sequence). This CDR3 region has 12 residues. The V end was cut by 7 bases, the J end by 5 bases, with 11 bases between.

The V gene is TRBV16, the J gene TRBJ2-7; possibly TRBD1 for D (7 bases). Germline V gene sequence: CDR1 KGHSY, CDR2 FQNENV. The CDR3 contains 14 residues. V was cut by 1 base and J by 5 bases, with 12 bases left in between. For the CDR3, the DNA is TGTGCCAGCAGCCAATTCCAGGGGGGCAACGAGCAGTACTTC. Translating gives CASSQFQGGNEQYF.

The gene calls are TRBV28 and TRBJ2-7; a weak D match, TRBD1 (6 bases). Germline assignment: CDR1 MDHEN and CDR2 SYDVKM. The CDR3 totals 15 residues. Trimming took off 6 bases at V and 0 bases at J, with 15 bases between the two ends. This CDR3 is CASRPTGEISYEQYF. The CDR3 nucleotides are TGTGCCAGCAGGCCGACAGGCGAGATCTCCTACGAGCAGTACTTC. The full variable domain, completed using reference TRBV28 and TRBJ2-7, is DVKVTQSSRYLVKRTGEKVFLECVQDMDHENMFWYRQDPGLGLRLIYFSYDVKMKEKGDIPEGYSVSREKKERFSLILESASTNQTSMYLCASRPTGEISYEQYFGPGTRLTVT.

This clone was detected only once. The chain links TRBV4-1 to TRBJ1-5; no clear D. The CDR3 spans 15 residues. Trimming shortened V by 1 base and J by 6 bases, and 13 bases separated the two germline ends. Germline V gene data show CDR1 as MGHRA and CDR2 as YSYEKL. CDR3 bases: TGCGCCAGCAGCCAAGGAGAGCAAGAGATTCAGCCCCAGCATTTT. Translated: CASSQGEQEIQPQHF.

The rearrangement uses TRBV10-3 and TRBJ1-1; D might be TRBD1 (5 bases). CDR1 ENHRY and CDR2 SYGVKD come from the germline V gene. The CDR3 contains 12 residues. V was clipped by 6 bases and J by 6 bases, with 11 bases between them. The CDR3 DNA sequence: TGTGCCATCAGAGCAGGGTTATCTGAAGCTTTCTTT. Protein: CAIRAGLSEAFF.

This sequence joins TRBV7-3 and TRBJ2-7; D may correspond to TRBD1 or TRBD2 (5 bases each). The CDR3 length is 13 residues. Germline V CDR1 and CDR2: SGHTA, FQGTGA. V lost 0 bases to trimming and J lost 7 bases, with 10 bases between them. CDR3 protein: CASSLTFGGEQYF. For the CDR3, the DNA is TGTGCCAGCAGCTTAACGTTTGGGGGAGAGCAGTACTTC.

The chain employs TRBV18 and TRBJ1-6, with TRBD1 matching over 7 bases. With 3 bases clipped from V and 5 bases from J, the junction kept 4 bases outside the gene matches. The CDR3 is made up of 15 amino acids. Germline CDR1 is KGHSH and CDR2 is LQKENI. The CDR3 reads CASSPGQSDNSPLHF. CDR3 in DNA: TGTGCCAGCTCACCGGGACAGTCGGATAATTCACCCCTCCACTTT.

This chain links TRBV9 with TRBJ1-2; no clear D gene. This CDR3 has 13 amino acids. The germline gives CDR1 SGDLS, CDR2 YYNGEE. Trimming left V 7 bases short and J 8 bases short, with 18 bases between. The CDR3 is CASQEENGSGYTF. The CDR3 DNA reads as TGTGCCAGCCAGGAGGAGAACGGGTCCGGCTACACCTTC. The entire variable domain, with the rest obtained from reference TRBV9 and TRBJ1-2, is as follows: DSGVTQTPKHLITATGQRVTLRCSPRSGDLSVYWYQQSLDQGLQFLIQYYNGEERAKGNILERFSAQQFPDLHSELNLSSLELGDSALYFCASQEENGSGYTFGSGTRLTVV.

V is TRBV7-8 and J is TRBJ2-5; maybe TRBD1 (5 bases). The CDR3 loop spans 14 amino acids. The V end lost 2 bases, the J end lost 1 base, and 8 bases lay between the germline ends. The germline V gene has CDR1 SGHVS and CDR2 FQNEAQ. The CDR3 region is CASSLSQGQETQYF. CDR3 DNA sequence: TGTGCCAGCAGCTTATCCCAGGGCCAAGAGACCCAGTACTTC.

This chain links TRBV28 with TRBJ1-3; a weak D match, TRBD1 (6 bases). CDR3 size: 15 residues. The V and J ends lost 2 bases and 0 bases respectively, with 8 bases between them. Looked up from germline, CDR1 is MDHEN and CDR2 is SYDVKM. CDR3 nucleotides: TGTGCCAGCAGTTTAACAGGGTCCTCTGGAAACACCATATATTTT. This codes for CASSLTGSSGNTIYF.

The chain joins TRBV6-1 to TRBJ1-1, with D perhaps TRBD1 (6 bases). Trimming took off 2 bases at V and 0 bases at J, with 19 bases between the two ends. Germline CDR1 MNHNS, CDR2 SASEGT. The CDR3 sequence is 18 residues long. CDR3 in amino acids: CASSEKGPLRTVNTEAFF. The CDR3 DNA is TGTGCCAGCAGTGAAAAGGGCCCACTGCGGACAGTGAACACTGAAGCTTTCTTT.

V is TRBV6-1 and J is TRBJ1-5; no reliable D call. CDR3 size: 15 residues. Germline V gene sequence: CDR1 MNHNS, CDR2 SASEGT. V was shortened by 3 bases and J by 1 base, with 10 bases between the two germline ends. The CDR3 is CASSDIGLSNQPQHF. DNA for the CDR3: TGTGCCAGCAGTGACATAGGTTTGAGCAATCAGCCCCAGCATTTT.

The rearrangement joins TRBV28 to TRBJ2-3; TRBD1 is a possible D gene (5 bases). This CDR3 comprises 15 residues. V lost 6 bases and J lost 5, with 18 bases in between. Germline loops: CDR1 MDHEN, CDR2 SYDVKM. The CDR3 region is CASSPGLGELDTQYF. The CDR3 DNA follows: TGTGCCAGCAGCCCAGGGCTAGGGGAACTAGATACGCAGTATTTT.

The gene calls are TRBV6-2 or TRBV6-3 and TRBJ1-4, with D perhaps TRBD1 (6 bases). Trimming left V 8 bases short and J 0 bases short, with 16 bases between. Germline CDR1 and CDR2: MNHEY and SVGEGT. CDR3 length: 16 amino acids. The CDR3 region is CASGPEGGPTNEKLFF. For the CDR3, the DNA is TGTGCCAGCGGCCCTGAGGGGGGCCCAACTAATGAAAAACTGTTTTTT.

This chain uses TRBV10-1 with TRBJ2-2, with TRBD2 as a possible D gene (7 bases). The CDR3 is 16 amino acids. The V end was cut by 1 base, the J end by 4 bases, with 13 bases between. Germline V gene data show CDR1 as WNHNN and CDR2 as SYGVQD (reference sequence). CDR3: CASSEWGGRSTGELFF. CDR3 DNA: TGCGCCAGCAGTGAGTGGGGGGGGCGCAGCACCGGGGAGCTGTTTTTT.

The V and J genes are TRBV11-2 and TRBJ2-4, with 7 positions matching TRBD2. Germline V gene lookup returns CDR1 SGHAT and CDR2 FQNNGV. The CDR3 sequence is 16 residues long. The V gene end was trimmed by 5 bases and the J gene end by 0 bases; junction bases not matched to a gene: 7. The CDR3 DNA reads TGTGCCAGCAGCCCGATGGGGGGGTTAGCCAAAAACATTCAGTACTTC. Protein: CASSPMGGLAKNIQYF.

The CDR3 here is CASSSQDGSSYNEQFF. CDR3 DNA: TGTGCCAGCAGCTCCCAGGACGGGAGCTCCTACAATGAGCAGTTCTTC. The chain has TRBV5-4 and TRBJ2-1, with TRBD2 as a possible D gene (6 bases). This CDR3 comprises 16 residues. Germline lookup yields CDR1 SGHNT and CDR2 YYREEE (reference sequence). Trimming shortened V by 3 bases and J by 0 bases, and 13 bases separated the two germline ends. Together with reference TRBV5-4 and TRBJ2-1, the CDR3 gives the full variable domain: ETGVTQSPTHLIKTRGQQVTLRCSSQSGHNTVSWYQQALGQGPQFIFQYYREEENGRGNFPPRFSGLQFPNYSSELNVNALELDDSALYLCASSSQDGSSYNEQFFGPGTRLTVL.

This clone was counted between two and nine times. The V and J genes are TRBV4-1 and TRBJ1-6; tentative D call: TRBD1 (6 bases). Trimming took off 1 base at V and 6 bases at J, with 13 bases between the two ends. The germline V gene encodes CDR1 MGHRA and CDR2 YSYEKL. The CDR3 runs 16 residues. CDR3 in amino acids: CASSQGQGSSNSPLHF. CDR3 bases: TGCGCCAGCAGCCAAGGCCAGGGGTCGTCTAATTCACCCCTCCACTTT.